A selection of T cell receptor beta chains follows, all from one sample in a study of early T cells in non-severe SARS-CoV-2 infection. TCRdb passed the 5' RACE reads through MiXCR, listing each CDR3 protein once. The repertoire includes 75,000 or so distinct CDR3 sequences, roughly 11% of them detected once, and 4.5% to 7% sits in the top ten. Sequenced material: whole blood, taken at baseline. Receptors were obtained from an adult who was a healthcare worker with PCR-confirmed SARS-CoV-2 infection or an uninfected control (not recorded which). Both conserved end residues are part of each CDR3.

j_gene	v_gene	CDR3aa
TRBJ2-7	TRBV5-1	CASTSDGYEQYF
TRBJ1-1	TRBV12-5	CASGAGLEAFF
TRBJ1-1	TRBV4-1	CASSPGMNTEAFF
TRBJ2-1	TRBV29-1	CSVERDLRSEQFF
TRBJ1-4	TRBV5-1	CASGKWGSEKLFF
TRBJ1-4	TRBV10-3	CAISEAEKLFF
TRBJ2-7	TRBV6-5	CASSPYSPNEQYF
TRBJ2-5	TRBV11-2	CASSFSGPETQYF
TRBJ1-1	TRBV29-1	CSVEEWTGNTEAFF
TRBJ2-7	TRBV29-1	CSVEPREGKLYEQYF
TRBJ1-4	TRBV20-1	CSARRQINEKLFF
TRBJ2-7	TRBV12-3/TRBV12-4	CASSFTRTYEQYF
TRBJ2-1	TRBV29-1	CSVETSGIQDEQFF
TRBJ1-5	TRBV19	CASSISGAPDQPQHF
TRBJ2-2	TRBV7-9	CASSHFTGELFF
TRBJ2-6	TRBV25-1	CASSTPKGSSGANVLTF
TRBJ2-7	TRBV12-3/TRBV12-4	CASSQITGSGQYF
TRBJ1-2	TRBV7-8	CASSQQVNYGYTF
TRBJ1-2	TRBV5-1	CASSLEASYSYGYTF
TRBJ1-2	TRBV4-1	CASSQPDYGYTF